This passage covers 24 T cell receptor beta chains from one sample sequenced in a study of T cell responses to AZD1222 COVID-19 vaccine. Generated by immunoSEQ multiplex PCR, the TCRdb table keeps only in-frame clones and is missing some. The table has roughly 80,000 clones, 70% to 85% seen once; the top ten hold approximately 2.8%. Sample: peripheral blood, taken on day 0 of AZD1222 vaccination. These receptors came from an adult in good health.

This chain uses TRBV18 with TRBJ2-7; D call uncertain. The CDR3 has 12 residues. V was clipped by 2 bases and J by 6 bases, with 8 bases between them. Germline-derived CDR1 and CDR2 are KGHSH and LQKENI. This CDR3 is CASSPKQREQYF. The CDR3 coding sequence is TGTGCCAGCTCACCAAAACAACGCGAGCAGTACTTC.

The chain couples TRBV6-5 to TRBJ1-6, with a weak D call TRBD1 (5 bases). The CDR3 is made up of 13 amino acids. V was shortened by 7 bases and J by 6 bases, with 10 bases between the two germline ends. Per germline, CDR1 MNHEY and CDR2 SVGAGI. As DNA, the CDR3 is TGTGCCAGCAAGGGACCGATTAATTCACCCCTCCACTTT. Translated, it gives CASKGPINSPLHF.

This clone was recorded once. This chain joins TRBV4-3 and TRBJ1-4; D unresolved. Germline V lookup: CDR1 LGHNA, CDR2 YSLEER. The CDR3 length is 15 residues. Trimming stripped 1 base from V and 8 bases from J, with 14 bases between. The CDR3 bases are TGCGCCAGCAGCCAAGGTGTGGCCGGTGGGGAAAAACTGTTTTTT. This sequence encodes CASSQGVAGGEKLFF.

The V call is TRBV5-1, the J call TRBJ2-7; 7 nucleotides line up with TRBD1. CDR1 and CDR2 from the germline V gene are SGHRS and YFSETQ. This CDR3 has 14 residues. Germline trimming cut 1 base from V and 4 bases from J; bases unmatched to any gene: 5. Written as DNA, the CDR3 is TGCGCCAGCAGCTTGACAGGGGAAAGGTACGAGCAGTACTTC. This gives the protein CASSLTGERYEQYF.

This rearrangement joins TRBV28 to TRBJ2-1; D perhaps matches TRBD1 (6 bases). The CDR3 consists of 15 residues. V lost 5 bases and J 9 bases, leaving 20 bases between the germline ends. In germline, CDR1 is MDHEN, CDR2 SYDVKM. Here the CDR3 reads CASSIHRELPSEQFF. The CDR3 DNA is TGTGCCAGCAGTATTCACAGGGAACTTCCCAGTGAGCAGTTCTTC.

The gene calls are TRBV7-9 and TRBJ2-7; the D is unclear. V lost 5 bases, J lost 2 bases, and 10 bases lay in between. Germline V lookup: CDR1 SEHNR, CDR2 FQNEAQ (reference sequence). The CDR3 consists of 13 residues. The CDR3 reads CASSPTETYEQYF. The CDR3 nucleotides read TGTGCCAGCAGCCCCACAGAGACCTACGAGCAGTACTTC.

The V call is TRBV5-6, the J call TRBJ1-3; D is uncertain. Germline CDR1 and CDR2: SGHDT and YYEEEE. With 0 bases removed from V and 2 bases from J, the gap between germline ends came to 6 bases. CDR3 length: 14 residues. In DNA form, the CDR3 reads TGTGCCAGCAGCTTGGATAGCCCTGGAAACACCATATATTTT. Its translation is CASSLDSPGNTIYF.

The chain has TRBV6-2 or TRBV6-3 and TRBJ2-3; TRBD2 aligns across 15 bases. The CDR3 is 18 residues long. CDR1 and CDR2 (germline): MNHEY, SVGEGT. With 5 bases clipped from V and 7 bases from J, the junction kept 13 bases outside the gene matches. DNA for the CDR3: TGTGCCAGCAGTAACGGAGGACTAGCGGGAGGGCCCGGGAATACGCAGTATTTT. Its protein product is CASSNGGLAGGPGNTQYF.

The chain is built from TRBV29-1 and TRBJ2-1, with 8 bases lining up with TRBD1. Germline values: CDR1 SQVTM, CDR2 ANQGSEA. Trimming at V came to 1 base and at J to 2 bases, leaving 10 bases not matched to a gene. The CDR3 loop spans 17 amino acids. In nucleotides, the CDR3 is TGCAGCGTTGAAGGTAGCAGGGAACAGGGGGCCTACAATGAGCAGTTCTTC. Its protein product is CSVEGSREQGAYNEQFF.

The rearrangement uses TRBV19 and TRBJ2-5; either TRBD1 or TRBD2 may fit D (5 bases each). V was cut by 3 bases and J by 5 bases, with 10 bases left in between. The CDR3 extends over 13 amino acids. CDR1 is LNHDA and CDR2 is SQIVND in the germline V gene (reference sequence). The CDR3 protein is CASSIWGMETQYF. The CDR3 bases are TGTGCCAGTAGTATCTGGGGGATGGAGACCCAGTACTTC.

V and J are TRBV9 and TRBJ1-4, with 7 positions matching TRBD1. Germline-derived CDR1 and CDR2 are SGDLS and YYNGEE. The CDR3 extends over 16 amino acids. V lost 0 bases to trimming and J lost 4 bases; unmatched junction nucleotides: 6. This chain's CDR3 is CASSVVGGQFNEKLFF. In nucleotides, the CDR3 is TGTGCCAGCAGCGTAGTGGGGGGACAGTTTAATGAAAAACTGTTTTTT.

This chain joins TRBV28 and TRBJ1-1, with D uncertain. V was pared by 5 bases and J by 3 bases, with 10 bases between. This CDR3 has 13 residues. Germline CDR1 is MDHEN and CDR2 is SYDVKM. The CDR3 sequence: CASSGILDTEAFF. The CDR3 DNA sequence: TGTGCCAGCAGTGGGATATTGGACACTGAAGCTTTCTTT.

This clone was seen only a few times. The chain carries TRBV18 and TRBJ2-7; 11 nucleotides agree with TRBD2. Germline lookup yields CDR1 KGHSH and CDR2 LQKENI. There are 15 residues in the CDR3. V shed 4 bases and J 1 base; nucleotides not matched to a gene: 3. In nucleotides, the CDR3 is TGTGCCAGCTCACAGGGACTAGCGGAGTCCTACGAGCAGTACTTC. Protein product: CASSQGLAESYEQYF.

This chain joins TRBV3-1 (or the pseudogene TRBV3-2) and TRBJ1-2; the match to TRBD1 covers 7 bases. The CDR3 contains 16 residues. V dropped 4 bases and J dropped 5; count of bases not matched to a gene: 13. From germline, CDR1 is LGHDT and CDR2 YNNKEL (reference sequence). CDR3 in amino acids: CASSPREGAPGYGYTF. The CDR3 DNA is TGTGCCAGCAGCCCTCGGGAGGGGGCGCCGGGTTATGGCTACACCTTC.

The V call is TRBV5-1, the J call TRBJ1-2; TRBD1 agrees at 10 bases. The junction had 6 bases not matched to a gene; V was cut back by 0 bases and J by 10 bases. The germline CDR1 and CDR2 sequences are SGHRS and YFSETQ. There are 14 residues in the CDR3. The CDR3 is CASSLDAGTGAYTF. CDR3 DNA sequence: TGCGCCAGCAGCTTGGACGCCGGGACAGGGGCCTACACCTTC.

The CDR3 bases are TGTGCCAGCAGCGGAGTAGGGGGGACGGCCACCTACGAGCAGTACTTC. Translated: CASSGVGGTATYEQYF. V usage is TRBV7-9 and J usage is TRBJ2-7, with D perhaps TRBD1 or TRBD2 (6 bases each). The V end was cut by 5 bases, the J end by 2 bases, with 19 bases between. The CDR3 loop spans 16 amino acids. Per the germline V gene, CDR1 is SEHNR and CDR2 is FQNEAQ (reference sequence).

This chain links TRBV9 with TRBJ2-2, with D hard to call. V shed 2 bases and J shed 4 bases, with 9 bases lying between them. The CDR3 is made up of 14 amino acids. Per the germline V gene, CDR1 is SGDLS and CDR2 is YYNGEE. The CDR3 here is CASSVNSGTGELFF. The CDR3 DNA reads TGTGCCAGCAGCGTCAACTCGGGCACCGGGGAGCTGTTTTTT.

The CDR3 is CASSPSTGGWGTEAFF. The CDR3 nucleotides are TGTGCCAGCTCACCAAGTACAGGGGGCTGGGGCACTGAAGCTTTCTTT. The V and J genes are TRBV18 and TRBJ1-1; 9 bases map to TRBD1. This CDR3 is built from 16 residues. CDR1 KGHSH and CDR2 LQKENI come from the germline V gene. Losses at the gene ends were 2 bases for V and 4 bases for J; bases not matched to a gene: 8.

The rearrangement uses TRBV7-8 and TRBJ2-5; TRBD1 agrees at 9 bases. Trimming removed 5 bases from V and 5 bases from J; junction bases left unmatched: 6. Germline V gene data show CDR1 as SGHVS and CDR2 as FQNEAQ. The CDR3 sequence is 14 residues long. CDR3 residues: CASSRYRGLETQYF. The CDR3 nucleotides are TGTGCCAGCAGCCGTTACAGGGGGCTGGAGACCCAGTACTTC.

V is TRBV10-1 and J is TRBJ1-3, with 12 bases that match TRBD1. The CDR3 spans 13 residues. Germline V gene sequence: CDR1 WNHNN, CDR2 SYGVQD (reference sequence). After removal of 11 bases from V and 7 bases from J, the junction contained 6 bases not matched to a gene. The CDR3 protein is CAWGTGGRNTIYF. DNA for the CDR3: TGCGCCTGGGGGACAGGGGGCAGGAACACCATATATTTT.

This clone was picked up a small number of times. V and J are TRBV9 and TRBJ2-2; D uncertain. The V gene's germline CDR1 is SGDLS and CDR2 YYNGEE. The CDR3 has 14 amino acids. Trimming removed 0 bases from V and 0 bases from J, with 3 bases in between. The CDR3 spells CASSVAANTGELFF. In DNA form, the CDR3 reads TGTGCCAGCAGCGTAGCGGCGAACACCGGGGAGCTGTTTTTT.

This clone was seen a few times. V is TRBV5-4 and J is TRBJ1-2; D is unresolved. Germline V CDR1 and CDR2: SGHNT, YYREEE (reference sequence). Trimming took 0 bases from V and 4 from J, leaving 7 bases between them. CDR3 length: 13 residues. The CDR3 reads CASSLGVTYGYTF. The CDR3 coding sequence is TGTGCCAGCAGCTTGGGAGTCACCTATGGCTACACCTTC.

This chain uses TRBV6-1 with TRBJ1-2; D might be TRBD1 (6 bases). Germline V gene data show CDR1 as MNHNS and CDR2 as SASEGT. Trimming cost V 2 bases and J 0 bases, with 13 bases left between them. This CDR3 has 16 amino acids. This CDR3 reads CASSEPGQLANYGYTF. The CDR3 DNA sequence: TGTGCCAGCAGTGAACCGGGACAACTAGCTAACTATGGCTACACCTTC.

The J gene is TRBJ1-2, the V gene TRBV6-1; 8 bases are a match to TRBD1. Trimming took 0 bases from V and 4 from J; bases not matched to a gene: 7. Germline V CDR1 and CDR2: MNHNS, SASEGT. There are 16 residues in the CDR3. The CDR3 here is CASSEAAGQGGYGYTF. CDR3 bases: TGTGCCAGCAGTGAAGCGGCTGGACAGGGAGGCTATGGCTACACCTTC.